The clone carrying this T cell receptor beta chain was seen once. Sequencing used immunoSEQ multiplex PCR; TCRdb keeps in-frame clones, though not all of them. The sample has some 120,000 clones; about 90% are singletons. These data originate in a study of T cell responses to AZD1222 COVID-19 vaccine. The V gene lost 0 bases and the J gene lost 5 bases, with 7 bases spanning the gap. Germline CDR1 reads SGHDN; CDR2 reads FVKESK. The CDR3 consists of 13 residues. This sequence was found in an adult in good health. The sequences come from peripheral blood, collected on day 0 of AZD1222 vaccination. The chain couples TRBV14 to TRBJ2-5; D unresolved. This chain's CDR3 is CASSQDLMETQYF. The CDR3 bases are TGTGCCAGCAGCCAAGATCTAATGGAGACCCAGTACTTC. Supplemented by reference TRBV14 and TRBJ2-5, the full variable domain reads EAGVTQFPSHSVIEKGQTVTLRCDPISGHDNLYWYRRVMGKEIKFLLHFVKESKQDESGMPNNRFLAERTGGTYSTLKVQPAELEDSGVYFCASSQDLMETQYFGPGTRLLVL.